Following are 16 T cell receptor beta chains from one sample sequenced in a study of T-cell memory formation after mild COVID-19. In TCRdb, the 5' RACE reads were re-called with MiXCR into one record per CDR3 protein. The sample lists approximately 400,000 distinct CDR3 sequences; approximately 25% were seen once. The material sequenced was PBMCs or a T cell subset sorted from them (not recorded which). The origin of the receptors is an adult woman who had mild COVID-19 (a few samples of this study predate the infection). Cell type and time point are not known.

This clonotype was detected only a few times. The chain couples TRBV29-1 to TRBJ2-1; 9 nucleotides agree with TRBD1. CDR3 length: 11 residues. The V gene end was trimmed by 6 bases and the J gene end by 6 bases; junction bases not matched to a gene: 0. The V gene's germline CDR1 is SQVTM and CDR2 ANQGSEA. The DNA for the CDR3 is TGCAGCGTGGGACAGGGCAATGAGCAGTTCTTC. It specifies CSVGQGNEQFF.

V and J are TRBV7-9 and TRBJ1-5; D remains ambiguous. Per the germline V gene, CDR1 is SEHNR and CDR2 is FQNEAQ (reference sequence). This CDR3 has 18 amino acids. The V and J ends lost 5 bases and 2 bases respectively, with 22 bases between them. CDR3 in amino acids: CASSLFDSRSIGNQPQHF. CDR3 coding DNA: TGTGCCAGCAGCCTCTTCGACTCCAGATCCATAGGCAATCAGCCCCAGCATTTT.

The table lists this clonotype with a few counts. The gene calls are TRBV24-1 and TRBJ2-1; TRBD2 matches at 14 bases. Germline assignment: CDR1 KGHDR and CDR2 SFDVKD. CDR3 length equals 18 residues. Trimming took 4 bases from V and 8 from J; bases not matched to a gene: 12. The CDR3 loop is CATSESLRLAGGPHEQFF. In nucleotides, the CDR3 is TGTGCCACCAGTGAGTCCCTCCGACTAGCGGGAGGGCCGCATGAGCAGTTCTTC.

The CDR3 loop is CASRSQELSNQPQHF. The CDR3 bases are TGTGCCAGCAGATCACAGGAACTGTCGAATCAGCCCCAGCATTTT. This chain joins TRBV6-1 and TRBJ1-5, with D perhaps matching TRBD1 (5 bases). Germline V gene sequence: CDR1 MNHNS, CDR2 SASEGT. This CDR3 is built from 15 residues. The ends were cut back, 6 bases at V and 4 bases at J, with 16 bases in the middle.

The CDR3 DNA follows: TGTGCCAGCAGGGACAGGGTGGCTGGAAACACCATATATTTT. Translating it yields CASRDRVAGNTIYF. The V gene is TRBV2, the J gene TRBJ1-3, with 8 bases matching TRBD1. The V segment lost 6 bases and the J segment 2 bases; nucleotides outside the gene matches: 3. Germline CDR1 SNHLY, CDR2 FYNNEI. This CDR3 comprises 14 residues. The variable domain in full, completed from reference TRBV2 and TRBJ1-3, reads EPEVTQTPSHQVTQMGQEVILRCVPISNHLYFYWYRQILGQKVEFLVSFYNNEISEKSEIFDDQFSVERPDGSNFTLKIRSTKLEDSAMYFCASRDRVAGNTIYFGEGSWLTVV.

Turning to this clonotype: One end of the junction fails to match germline, which may point to a read error. The chain joins TRBV7-6 to TRBJ2-1, with 8 bases matching TRBD1. CDR1 SGHVS and CDR2 FNYEAQ come from the germline V gene. This CDR3 region has 15 residues. This CDR3 reads CVSSFRTGLGNEQFF. For the CDR3, the DNA is TGTGTCAGCAGCTTTAGGACAGGGTTGGGCAATGAGCAGTTCTTC.

The CDR3 sequence: CASSSQGRHPEAFF. As DNA, the CDR3 is TGTGCCAGCAGCTCCCAGGGCAGACACCCCGAAGCTTTCTTT. The chain joins TRBV7-2 to TRBJ1-1; perhaps TRBD1 as D (5 bases). Germline CDR1 reads SGHTA; CDR2 reads FQGNSA. Trimming removed 4 bases at V and 8 bases at J, with 17 bases between. This CDR3 region has 14 residues.

This clonotype was observed a handful of times. The rearrangement joins TRBV7-2 to TRBJ2-1; D is ambiguous. Germline CDR1 is SGHTA and CDR2 is FQGNSA. This CDR3 has 14 residues. Trimming pared 0 bases from V and 5 bases from J, leaving 8 bases between. The CDR3 sequence is CASSLASGHNEQFF. The DNA for the CDR3 is TGTGCCAGCAGCTTAGCCTCAGGCCACAATGAGCAGTTCTTC. The full variable domain, in which reference TRBV7-2 and TRBJ2-1 provide the parts outside the CDR3, is GAGVSQSPSNKVTEKGKDVELRCDPISGHTALYWYRQSLGQGLEFLIYFQGNSAPDKSGLPSDRFSAERTGGSVSTLTIQRTQQEDSAVYLCASSLASGHNEQFFGPGTRLTVL.

The CDR3 nucleotides are TGCGCCAGCAGCCAGCGGGACCTGAGCTCCTACAATGAGCAGTTCTTC. Protein sequence: CASSQRDLSSYNEQFF. This chain uses TRBV5-1 with TRBJ2-1, with 7 nucleotides matching TRBD2. The CDR3 extends over 16 amino acids. With 4 bases clipped from V and 0 bases from J, the junction kept 7 bases outside the gene matches. The germline gives CDR1 SGHRS, CDR2 YFSETQ.

The chain couples TRBV27 to TRBJ2-3; 9 positions agree with TRBD2. Germline loops: CDR1 MNHEY, CDR2 SMNVEV (reference sequence). V trimming: 8 bases; J trimming: 2 bases; junction bases outside the gene matches: 2. CDR3 size: 13 residues. The CDR3 loop reads CASGGGATDTQYF. Written as DNA, the CDR3 is TGTGCCAGCGGCGGGGGGGCCACAGATACGCAGTATTTT.

The chain employs TRBV9 and TRBJ1-1, with D perhaps matching TRBD1 (5 bases). From germline, CDR1 is SGDLS and CDR2 YYNGEE. Deletions cut 4 bases from V and 0 bases from J, with 10 bases between. The CDR3 totals 14 residues. CDR3 residues: CASSPWDLNTEAFF. DNA for the CDR3: TGTGCCAGCAGCCCCTGGGACTTGAACACTGAAGCTTTCTTT.

The chain joins TRBV4-1 to TRBJ2-7, with D possibly matching TRBD1 (6 bases). Germline CDR1 and CDR2: MGHRA and YSYEKL. This CDR3 spans 14 amino acids. V lost 0 bases to trimming and J lost 2 bases, with 8 bases between them. The CDR3 loop reads CASSQDNRAYEQYF. The DNA for the CDR3 is TGCGCCAGCAGCCAAGATAACAGGGCCTACGAGCAGTACTTC.

There are a few counts of this clonotype. V and J are TRBV28 and TRBJ2-7, with D hard to call. Germline-derived CDR1 and CDR2 are MDHEN and SYDVKM. V lost 10 bases, J lost 0 bases, and 13 bases lay in between. CDR3 size: 13 residues. Written as DNA, the CDR3 is TGTGCCACCCAAATCCGGAGCTCCTACGAGCAGTACTTC. Its protein product is CATQIRSSYEQYF.

Here the CDR3 DNA reads TGTGCCAGCAGCTGGGGGGGGGACTACGAGCAGTACTTC. Its translation: CASSWGGDYEQYF. This sequence joins TRBV7-8 and TRBJ2-7; 7 bases are a match to TRBD2. This CDR3 region has 13 residues. In germline, CDR1 is SGHVS, CDR2 FQNEAQ. After removal of 4 bases from V and 3 bases from J, the junction contained 3 bases not matched to a gene.

This rearrangement joins TRBV12-3 or TRBV12-4 to TRBJ1-3, with D hard to call. The length of the CDR3 is 14 residues. Trimming took off 3 bases at V and 3 bases at J, with 9 bases between the two ends. The CDR3 DNA is TGTGCCAGCAGTTTTCCGGGGTTTGGAAACACCATATATTTT. Its protein product is CASSFPGFGNTIYF.

The gene calls are TRBV7-8 and TRBJ2-1; 8 bases are a match to TRBD1. The CDR3 totals 13 residues. The J segment lost 10 bases and the V segment lost 4 bases, leaving 6 bases of the junction unmatched. Germline V gives CDR1 SGHVS, CDR2 FQNEAQ. The CDR3 DNA sequence: TGTGCCAGCAGCTCGGGACAGGTCGGCGAGCAGTTCTTC. Translating it yields CASSSGQVGEQFF.